Below, 30 T cell receptor beta chains from the same sample are listed, as sequenced in a study of human T cells and chemical hapten exposure. MiXCR, run by TCRdb on the RACE reads, gives a single entry per CDR3 protein. The data contain under 300,000 distinct CDR3 sequences, about 9% of them singletons. As to time point: pre-sensitization, week 0. Treatment of the sample: therapeutic diphenylcyclopropenone sensitization with weekly scalp DPC. Sequencing was performed on whole blood, taken in connection with sensitization to the hapten diphenylcyclopropenone (DPC). These receptors originate from a woman in her 40s with alopecia areata. Some clones in this sample may be carry-over from other donors' samples.

This clonotype was found a few times. The chain employs TRBV28 and TRBJ2-1; D is possibly TRBD1 or TRBD2 (6 bases each). The CDR3 runs to 15 residues. The germline V gene has CDR1 MDHEN and CDR2 SYDVKM. V lost 4 bases and J lost 3, with 13 bases in between. CDR3 bases: TGTGCCAGCAGTTCGCCGGGGGCAGACTACAATGAGCAGTTCTTC. It encodes CASSSPGADYNEQFF.

The sample holds a few counts of this clonotype. This chain connects TRBV4-1 to TRBJ1-1; the match to TRBD1 covers 7 bases. The length of the CDR3 is 15 residues. Germline V gives CDR1 MGHRA, CDR2 YSYEKL. Germline trimming cut 6 bases from V and 1 base from J; bases unmatched to any gene: 8. CDR3 DNA: TGCGCCAGCAGGGAGAGGGGGACAGAGAACACTGAAGCTTTCTTT. It is translated as CASRERGTENTEAFF.

About this clonotype itself: A much bigger clone sits one base away, suggesting this may be a read error. The rearrangement links TRBV28 to TRBJ2-6; unclear D gene. CDR3 length equals 13 residues. V lost 5 bases to trimming and J lost 0 bases, with 2 bases between them. CDR1 is MDHEN and CDR2 is SYDVKM in the germline V gene. The CDR3 protein is CASSNSGANVLTF. In nucleotides, the CDR3 is TGTGCCAGCAGTAACTCTGGGGCCAACGTCCTGACTTTC.

This clonotype was seen only a few times. This rearrangement joins TRBV12-3 or TRBV12-4 to TRBJ1-5, with 7 bases identical to TRBD1. V lost 5 bases, J lost 7 bases, and 11 bases stayed unmatched. This CDR3 is built from 15 residues. CDR3 sequence (DNA): TGTGCCAGCAGTCCCCACAGGGGATCGGGGCAGCCCCAGCATTTT. Protein: CASSPHRGSGQPQHF.

Ten or more counts support this clonotype. The genes are TRBV7-2 and TRBJ2-7, with D uncertain. The CDR3 spans 14 residues. Germline values: CDR1 SGHTA, CDR2 FQGNSA. V was clipped by 3 bases and J by 5 bases, with 14 bases between them. CDR3 protein: CASSLRPPGDEQYF. The CDR3 DNA follows: TGTGCCAGCAGCTTGCGACCCCCCGGAGACGAGCAGTACTTC.

This clonotype occurred many times. This chain uses TRBV7-2 with TRBJ1-6; D is uncertain. The V gene's germline CDR1 is SGHTA and CDR2 FQGNSA. The CDR3 has 16 amino acids. Trimming shortened V by 5 bases and J by 0 bases, and 11 bases separated the two germline ends. The CDR3 DNA reads as TGTGCCAGCAGCGTAACCGGGAGCTCCTATAATTCACCCCTCCACTTT. Amino acids: CASSVTGSSYNSPLHF.

This chain links TRBV12-3 or TRBV12-4 with TRBJ1-1, with TRBD1 as a possible D gene (6 bases). The ends were cut back, 6 bases at V and 8 bases at J, with 10 bases in the middle. There are 11 residues in the CDR3. Here the CDR3 DNA reads TGTGCCAGCAGCGGAGGGGGGGAAGCTTTCTTT. Residues: CASSGGGEAFF.

This clonotype was seen a few times. V is TRBV6-1 and J is TRBJ2-7; TRBD1 aligns across 8 bases. From germline, CDR1 is MNHNS and CDR2 SASEGT. V shed 5 bases, J shed 7 bases, and the junction held 10 bases outside the gene matches. The CDR3 is 14 amino acids. The CDR3 DNA is TGTGCCAGCAGTAAGGACAGGGATGGTAGGGAGCAGTACTTC. Translated, it gives CASSKDRDGREQYF.

The genes are TRBV12-3 or TRBV12-4 and TRBJ1-1; D might be TRBD1 (6 bases). This CDR3 region has 19 residues. V lost 6 bases and J 4 bases, leaving 30 bases between the germline ends. CDR3 nucleotide sequence: TGTGCCAGCAGACCTGAACCTGGGGGCGCGGTTAGGTGGTTCACTGAAGCTTTCTTT. This codes for CASRPEPGGAVRWFTEAFF.

Only a few counts were recorded for this clonotype. V is TRBV28 and J is TRBJ2-3, with D perhaps assigned TRBD1 or TRBD2 (5 bases each). The CDR3 length is 15 residues. In germline, CDR1 is MDHEN, CDR2 SYDVKM. Trimming shortened V by 6 bases and J by 3 bases, and 16 bases separated the two germline ends. The CDR3 DNA reads as TGTGCCAGCAGGTCCCAGGGAGTAGGGACAGATACGCAGTATTTT. Encoded protein: CASRSQGVGTDTQYF.

This clonotype was seen a few times. CDR3 amino acids: CAGGDSNQPQHF. CDR3 DNA sequence: TGTGCCGGGGGGGATAGCAATCAGCCCCAGCATTTT. The chain joins TRBV2 to TRBJ1-5; D is perhaps TRBD1 (5 bases). The germline V and J ends were trimmed by 11 bases and 0 bases, with 8 bases remaining between them. CDR3 length equals 12 residues. Germline V gives CDR1 SNHLY, CDR2 FYNNEI.

The chain links TRBV20-1 to TRBJ1-2, with no clear D. Trimming cost V 5 bases and J 0 bases, with 22 bases left between them. CDR3 length: 17 amino acids. CDR1 and CDR2 from the germline V gene are DFQATT and SNEGSKA (reference sequence). CDR3 amino acids: CSAEKWRARAANYGYTF. CDR3 DNA: TGCAGTGCTGAAAAATGGAGGGCGAGGGCCGCTAACTATGGCTACACCTTC.

In its sample, this clonotype was seen a few times. The V call is TRBV20-1, the J call TRBJ1-3, with TRBD1 as a possible D gene (5 bases). This CDR3 is built from 16 residues. Trimming removed 0 bases from V and 0 bases from J, with 12 bases in between. CDR1 is DFQATT and CDR2 is SNEGSKA in the germline V gene (reference sequence). The CDR3 protein is CSARDPGRNSGNTIYF. The DNA of the CDR3 is TGCAGTGCTAGAGACCCGGGACGGAACTCTGGAAACACCATATATTTT.

This clonotype was recorded a few times. The chain is built from TRBV28 and TRBJ1-2; 8 nucleotides align to TRBD1. This CDR3 is built from 14 residues. Losses at the gene ends were 3 bases for V and 5 bases for J; bases not matched to a gene: 5. Germline V lookup: CDR1 MDHEN, CDR2 SYDVKM. As DNA, the CDR3 is TGTGCCAGCAGTTTTCAGGGGGCACGATATGGCTACACCTTC. Translating gives CASSFQGARYGYTF.

This clonotype was observed a handful of times. In nucleotides, the CDR3 is TGCAGTGCCCTAACGTCCGATAACCCCTACGAGCAGTACTTC. Amino acid sequence: CSALTSDNPYEQYF. The chain carries TRBV20-1 and TRBJ2-7, with unresolved D. The length of the CDR3 is 14 residues. Germline CDR1 and CDR2: DFQATT and SNEGSKA (reference sequence). The germline V and J ends were trimmed by 6 bases and 2 bases, with 17 bases remaining between them.

The chain employs TRBV29-1 and TRBJ2-7, with TRBD1 identical over 9 bases. With V trimmed by 6 bases and J by 0 bases, 6 bases remained unmatched. Germline values: CDR1 SQVTM, CDR2 ANQGSEA. CDR3 length: 14 amino acids. DNA for the CDR3: TGCAGCGTACTGGACAGGGGTAACTCCTACGAGCAGTACTTC. Its protein product is CSVLDRGNSYEQYF.

The table lists this clonotype with a few counts. The J gene is TRBJ1-2, the V gene TRBV29-1; TRBD1 might be the D (5 bases). Germline CDR1 SQVTM, CDR2 ANQGSEA. Trimming removed 2 bases from V and 1 base from J, with 14 bases in between. The CDR3 is 15 amino acids. The CDR3 DNA reads TGCAGCGTTGAAACCCACCACAGGCTTAACTATGGCTACACCTTC. This translates into CSVETHHRLNYGYTF.

The chain employs TRBV25-1 and TRBJ1-1; 8 positions agree with TRBD1. The V gene's germline CDR1 is MGHDK and CDR2 SYGVNS. Trimming at V came to 7 bases and at J to 2 bases, leaving 15 bases not matched to a gene. CDR3 length equals 17 residues. The DNA for the CDR3 is TGTGCCAGCATCCATCGGGAAACAGGGGGTTTAAACACTGAAGCTTTCTTT. Translation: CASIHRETGGLNTEAFF. Combining the CDR3 with reference TRBV25-1 and TRBJ1-1 gives the whole variable domain EADIYQTPRYLVIGTGKKITLECSQTMGHDKMYWYQQDPGMELHLIHYSYGVNSTEKGDLSSESTVSRIRTEHFPLTLESARPSHTSQYLCASIHRETGGLNTEAFFGQGTRLTVV.

The chain joins TRBV27 to TRBJ2-1; 9 nucleotides line up with TRBD2. Germline V gives CDR1 MNHEY, CDR2 SMNVEV (reference sequence). The CDR3 is made up of 16 amino acids. With V trimmed by 4 bases and J by 7 bases, 11 bases remained unmatched. Here the CDR3 reads CASSSAEAGGYNEQFF. CDR3 nucleotides: TGTGCCAGCAGTTCCGCGGAAGCGGGAGGCTATAATGAGCAGTTCTTC.

This clonotype was counted only a few times. The V and J genes are TRBV27 and TRBJ1-4; TRBD1 aligns across 9 bases. Germline assignment: CDR1 MNHEY and CDR2 SMNVEV (reference sequence). V lost 3 bases to trimming and J lost 4 bases; unmatched junction nucleotides: 9. This CDR3 region has 17 residues. The CDR3 DNA reads TGTGCCAGCAGTTTCACAGGGGGCCTGCAGGGTAATGAAAAACTGTTTTTT. This encodes CASSFTGGLQGNEKLFF.

Points on this clonotype: One end of the junction is discordant with germline, which a read error may explain. The rearrangement uses TRBV4-2 and TRBJ2-5, with TRBD1 matching 10 bases. The CDR3 contains 16 residues. Looked up from germline, CDR1 is LGHNA and CDR2 is YNFKEQ. CDR3 bases: TGTGCCAGCAGACAAGACAGGGGGCCTCAGCAAGAGACCCAGTACTTC. Amino acids: CASRQDRGPQQETQYF.

V usage is TRBV28 and J usage is TRBJ2-3, with D maybe TRBD2 (6 bases). Germline CDR1 is MDHEN and CDR2 is SYDVKM. The V end was cut by 2 bases, the J end by 6 bases, with 15 bases between. The CDR3 length is 15 residues. The CDR3 sequence: CASSLGRTFPDTQYF. Here the CDR3 DNA reads TGTGCCAGCAGTTTAGGGAGGACTTTTCCCGATACGCAGTATTTT.

The chain recombines TRBV5-1 with TRBJ2-3; TRBD2 is a possible D gene (7 bases). The germline V and J ends were trimmed by 4 bases and 0 bases, with 24 bases remaining between them. CDR3 length: 19 residues. Germline V gene lookup returns CDR1 SGHRS and CDR2 YFSETQ. CDR3 sequence reads: CASSPPYHTGGPSTDTQYF. The CDR3 coding sequence is TGCGCCAGCAGCCCGCCGTACCACACCGGGGGGCCCAGCACAGATACGCAGTATTTT.

This clonotype was recorded many times. CDR3 region: CASSPVGPYEQYF. The CDR3 bases are TGTGCCAGCAGCCCGGTAGGTCCCTACGAGCAGTACTTC. The rearrangement links TRBV6-2 or TRBV6-3 to TRBJ2-7; D gene unclear. Trimming removed 6 bases from V and 2 bases from J, with 11 bases in between. Germline CDR1 MNHEY, CDR2 SVGEGT. The CDR3 has 13 amino acids.

This clonotype was detected only a few times. This chain connects TRBV12-3 or TRBV12-4 to TRBJ1-2, with 7 nucleotides matching TRBD1. The trim removed 2 bases at V and 6 bases at J, leaving 3 bases unmatched. This CDR3 comprises 13 residues. In DNA form, the CDR3 reads TGTGCCAGCAGTTTATGGCAGGGGGATGGCTACACCTTC. This translates into CASSLWQGDGYTF.

This clonotype was detected a few times. The chain is built from TRBV28 and TRBJ2-7, with D possibly matching TRBD1 (6 bases). The germline gives CDR1 MDHEN, CDR2 SYDVKM. V lost 2 bases and J 12 bases, leaving 17 bases between the germline ends. The CDR3 runs to 13 residues. The DNA for the CDR3 is TGTGCCAGCAGTTTAAACCGGGACACATCTTTGTACTTC. Translation: CASSLNRDTSLYF.

This clonotype was detected ten times or more. The chain carries TRBV6-2 or TRBV6-3 and TRBJ2-1; 14 positions agree with TRBD2. Per the germline V gene, CDR1 is MNHEY and CDR2 is SVGEGT. V lost 8 bases and J lost 2; bases outside the gene matches: 5. This CDR3 is 16 amino acids long. CDR3 DNA: TGTGCCAGCCTGGGACTAGCGGGAGAAACCTACAATGAGCAGTTCTTC. Amino acid sequence: CASLGLAGETYNEQFF.

The sample holds a few counts of this clonotype. J is TRBJ2-7 and V is TRBV5-1; D remains ambiguous. CDR1 and CDR2 (germline): SGHRS, YFSETQ. V dropped 2 bases and J dropped 6 bases, with 15 bases sitting between them. CDR3 length: 14 residues. DNA of the CDR3: TGCGCCAGCAGCTTCGCTCGTACGGGTGGCGAGCAGTACTTC. This translates into CASSFARTGGEQYF.

This clonotype appeared many times. This sequence joins TRBV28 and TRBJ2-5; the match to TRBD1 covers 7 bases. This CDR3 has 15 amino acids. The germline V gene encodes CDR1 MDHEN and CDR2 SYDVKM. The J segment lost 1 base and the V segment lost 8 bases, leaving 10 bases of the junction unmatched. The CDR3 sequence: CASLQGSHFQETQYF. CDR3 sequence (DNA): TGTGCCAGCCTACAGGGGAGCCACTTCCAAGAGACCCAGTACTTC.

This clonotype was observed many times. This chain links TRBV20-1 with TRBJ2-2; 7 bases are a match to TRBD2. The CDR3 covers 17 residues. Germline CDR1 DFQATT, CDR2 SNEGSKA (reference sequence). J lost 2 bases, V lost 0 bases, and 9 bases had no gene match. The chain's CDR3 is CSARDGYGTINTGELFF. The CDR3 bases are TGCAGTGCTAGAGATGGATACGGGACTATCAACACCGGGGAGCTGTTTTTT.